Given below is one T cell receptor (beta chain) in context. Its target is not known. Assay used: immunoSEQ multiplex PCR; TCRdb lists only in-frame clones, some missing. The table has 300,000 to 350,000 clones, around nine tenths seen once; the top ten hold about 4.6%. The sample belongs to a study of Ad26.COV2.S vaccination and SARS-CoV-2 variants. Study-level information: Donor participated within the Ad26.COV2.S arm of the COV1001 trial. Overall study results and limits: The placebo group had lower spike-specific TCR breadth than the vaccine recipients did.

Treatment noted: around 19 received Ad26.COV2.S at low or high dose, single or two shots; 5 received placebo; per-sample allocation not given. Samples analyzed were those drawn on day 63 after the first vaccine or placebo injection. CDR3 length equals 14 residues. Germline V lookup: CDR1 MDHEN, CDR2 SYDVKM. V shed 3 bases and J shed 1 base, with 9 bases lying between them. The chain has TRBV28 and TRBJ1-1; TRBD1 is a possible D gene (5 bases). Sequencing used peripheral blood, obtained in a trial of Ad26.COV2.S vaccine versus placebo. The sequence came from a person between 18 and 65 years old who received the Ad26.COV2.S COVID-19 vaccine or a placebo. DNA for the CDR3: TGTGCCAGCAGTTTGCAGGGTTCGAACACTGAAGCTTTCTTT. Its translation: CASSLQGSNTEAFF.